This TCR beta chain was profiled in a study of blood T cells in healthy people across ages. Overall study findings and caveats: More naive CD4+ cells and higher diversity were found in long-lived than in aged donors.

Through a sample-barcoded 5' primer and a J-beta primer mix, a second PCR was run for 7 to 11 cycles. Carrying 12 random nucleotides, a template-switch adaptor labeled each individual cDNA molecule. TCRdb ran MiXCR on the 5' RACE reads and lists one entry per CDR3 protein. The profile shows more than 450,000 distinct CDR3 sequences, about 26% of them singletons. Trimming shortened V by 6 bases and J by 3 bases, and 20 bases separated the two germline ends. The CDR3 is 15 amino acids. CDR1 is DFQATT, CDR2 SNEGSKA, per germline (reference sequence). This clonotype came up a few times. Its antigen is currently unknown. This same sample was also taken into another study, of T cells of mothers and their children.

The receptor was derived from a boy under 10 years old in good health. Sequencing was carried out using blood. This rearrangement joins TRBV20-1 to TRBJ2-5; weak D call: TRBD2 (6 bases). The CDR3 protein is CSAYAPGRGKETQYF. The CDR3 coding sequence is TGCAGTGCGTACGCCCCCGGACGGGGGAAAGAGACCCAGTACTTC.